This T cell receptor beta chain was sequenced for a study of identifying expanded T cells in peripheral blood. The assay was immunoSEQ multiplex PCR, and TCRdb's table has in-frame clones only and misses some. The sample includes 75,000 to 90,000 clones, about 87% of them seen just once. Trimming removed 5 bases from V and 2 bases from J; junction bases left unmatched: 6. The CDR3 contains 14 residues. Germline CDR1 is SGHVS and CDR2 is FNYEAQ. The rearrangement uses TRBV7-6 and TRBJ2-7; 7 nucleotides align to TRBD1. Sequencing used blood. The TCR comes from a person between 18 and 69 years old in good health. The CDR3 DNA reads as TGTGCCAGCAGCCCCTTCCAGGGGGCCTACGAGCAGTACTTC. This codes for CASSPFQGAYEQYF.